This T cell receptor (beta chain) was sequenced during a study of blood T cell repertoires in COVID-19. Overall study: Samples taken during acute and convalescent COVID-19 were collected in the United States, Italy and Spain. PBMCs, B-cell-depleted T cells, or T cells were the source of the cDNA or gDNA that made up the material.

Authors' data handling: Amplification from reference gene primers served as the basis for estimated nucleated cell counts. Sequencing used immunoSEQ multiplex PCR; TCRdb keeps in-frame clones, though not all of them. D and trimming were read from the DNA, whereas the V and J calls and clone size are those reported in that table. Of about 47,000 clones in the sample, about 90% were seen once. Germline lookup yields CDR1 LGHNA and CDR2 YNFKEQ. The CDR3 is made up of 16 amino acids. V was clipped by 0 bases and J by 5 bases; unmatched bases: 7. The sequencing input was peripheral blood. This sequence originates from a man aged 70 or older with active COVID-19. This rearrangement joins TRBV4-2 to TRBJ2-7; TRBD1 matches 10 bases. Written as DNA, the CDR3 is TGTGCCAGCAGCCAAGATCGAGGACAGGGGGTCGACGAGCAGTACTTC. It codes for CASSQDRGQGVDEQYF.